This is a list of T cell receptor beta chains from one sample in a study of regulatory T cells in long-lasting Graves disease. TCRdb re-derived calls from the multiplex PCR reads in MiXCR, one entry per CDR3 protein. This sample yields 300,000 to 500,000 distinct CDR3 sequences, of which roughly 20% are seen a single time; roughly 20% belongs to the top ten. Here the sequenced sample was peripheral blood mononuclear cells (PBMCs), taken when the disease was refractory, from a patient treated with antithyroid drugs. The source of these receptors is a female donor with Graves disease. The CDR3 runs from the conserved cysteine through the conserved F or W. D genes are given only for firm matches. Clone size is shown for a subset of rows, as once, few, many or a class of expanded clone.

clone size: many; D gene: .; V gene: TRBV7-8; CDR3 protein: CASTDGGTPIEETQYF
clone size: many; D gene: .; V gene: TRBV28; CDR3 protein: CASCEEGTCYEQYF
clone size: .; D gene: .; V gene: TRBV19; CDR3 protein: CASSIDRAGRQYF
clone size: many; D gene: TRBD1; V gene: TRBV27; CDR3 protein: CASSPRGTGDYGYTF
clone size: .; D gene: .; V gene: TRBV19; CDR3 protein: CASGGPVGEMNTEAFF
clone size: many; D gene: .; V gene: TRBV24-1; CDR3 protein: CATSGGGLNTEAFF
clone size: .; D gene: .; V gene: TRBV6-5; CDR3 protein: CASSYPGKMSTGELFF
clone size: many; D gene: TRBD1; V gene: TRBV6-1; CDR3 protein: CASSLRSGRGDGYTF
clone size: .; D gene: .; V gene: TRBV29-1; CDR3 protein: CSVLTWGKSGANVLTF
clone size: .; D gene: .; V gene: TRBV7-9; CDR3 protein: CASSSISFGYNEQFF
clone size: many; D gene: TRBD2; V gene: TRBV12-3/TRBV12-4; CDR3 protein: CARRTSGLAGAKNIQYF
clone size: many; D gene: .; V gene: TRBV12-3/TRBV12-4; CDR3 protein: CASSPSGNYGYTF
clone size: .; D gene: .; V gene: TRBV4-2; CDR3 protein: CASSQVSTSYEQYF
clone size: few; D gene: .; V gene: TRBV6-2/TRBV6-3; CDR3 protein: CASSYSTRDTEAFF
clone size: .; D gene: .; V gene: TRBV29-1; CDR3 protein: CSVAGANTGELFF
clone size: many; D gene: .; V gene: TRBV28; CDR3 protein: CASRRQGGPYEQYF
clone size: many; D gene: TRBD1; V gene: TRBV7-9; CDR3 protein: CASSSPRDSAHLEQYF
clone size: .; D gene: .; V gene: TRBV6-1; CDR3 protein: CAIGDGLSGNTIYF
clone size: many; D gene: TRBD1; V gene: TRBV27; CDR3 protein: CASSSTGGLQPQHF
clone size: few; D gene: TRBD2; V gene: TRBV29-1; CDR3 protein: CSGTSGRETQYF
clone size: .; D gene: .; V gene: TRBV28; CDR3 protein: CASTQRNTICF
clone size: few; D gene: .; V gene: TRBV5-4; CDR3 protein: CASSPPGGDPNTEAFF